Sequencing of this TCR beta chain was carried out in a study of T cells in Graves' hyperthyroidism and ophthalmopathy. This CDR3 has 13 residues. Germline CDR1 MNHNS, CDR2 SASEGT. V dropped 5 bases and J dropped 7 bases, with 12 bases sitting between them. From RNA transcripts, TCR beta CDR3 regions were amplified. HTBI primers were the set used in a first-round RT-PCR of the TCR CDR3. TCRdb reprocessed the multiplex PCR reads with MiXCR, giving one entry per CDR3 protein. The sample shows about 600,000 distinct CDR3 sequences, approximately 16% of them seen only once. The source material was blood. This TCR was sampled from a woman aged 40 to 50 with Graves' ophthalmopathy. This chain connects TRBV6-1 to TRBJ2-1; D perhaps matches TRBD2 (6 bases). CDR3 region: CASSYISGNEQFF. Written as DNA, the CDR3 is TGTGCCAGCAGTTATATCAGCGGGAATGAGCAGTTCTTC.